One and the same sample provided the 22 T cell receptor beta chains below, sequenced in a study of tumor-infiltrating lymphocytes in primary liver carcinoma. Total RNA amounting to approximately 460 ng was the source from which TCR beta cDNA was made with a constant-region primer. For TCR beta, libraries were produced by three nested multiplex PCR rounds using slightly modified ARM-PCR. Both of the initial two PCR rounds ran for approximately 11 cycles and employed TRBV1-TRBV30 forward primers alongside a C-beta reverse primer. Via MiXCR, TCRdb re-called the multiplex PCR reads, giving one row per CDR3 protein. The table records hundreds of thousands of distinct CDR3 sequences, over 55% of them present only once. Researchers drew blood RNA from unsorted whole blood and extracted germline DNA as well. The sequenced sample consisted of peripheral blood. These receptors were collected from a man aged 35 to 55 with primary liver carcinoma and hepatitis B virus infection.

This clonotype was observed many times. The rearrangement links TRBV5-1 to TRBJ2-1; the match to TRBD2 covers 9 bases. The germline gives CDR1 SGHRS, CDR2 YFSETQ. CDR3 length: 16 residues. V shed 0 bases and J 3 bases; nucleotides not matched to a gene: 4. CDR3 DNA sequence: TGCGCCAGCAGCTTGGTTGCGGGAGGGCTCTACAATGAGCAGTTCTTC. Its protein product is CASSLVAGGLYNEQFF.

This clonotype has only one observation. A much larger clonotype is one base distant, so this may be a read error. The V gene is TRBV6-6, the J gene TRBJ1-5; D gene uncertain. Germline lookup yields CDR1 MNHNY and CDR2 SVGAGI (reference sequence). CDR3 length: 14 amino acids. V was trimmed by 2 bases and J by 7 bases, leaving 12 bases between them. In nucleotides, the CDR3 is TGTGCCAGCAGTTACCCCCCTGTGGAGCAGCCCCAGCATTTT. Translated, it gives CASSYPPVEQPQHF.

V is TRBV12-3 or TRBV12-4 and J is TRBJ2-2, with 7 positions matching TRBD2. This CDR3 has 16 amino acids. J lost 8 bases, V lost 4 bases, and 13 bases had no gene match. The CDR3 DNA is TGTGCCAGCAGTTATAGAGGGAGGGCCGTAAAAGGGGAGCTGTTTTTT. Translating gives CASSYRGRAVKGELFF.

About this clonotype itself: At one of its ends the junction is not consistent with the germline gene, which may arise from a read error. The V gene is TRBV29-1, the J gene TRBJ1-1, with TRBD1 matching over 7 bases. Germline lookup yields CDR1 SQVTM and CDR2 ANQGSEA. The CDR3 totals 12 residues. This CDR3 is CCVVQGTTEALF. The CDR3, as DNA: TGCTGCGTTGTACAGGGGACCACTGAAGCTTTATTT.

The V gene is TRBV5-4, the J gene TRBJ1-2; no firm D call. The ends were cut back, 9 bases at V and 7 bases at J, with 19 bases in the middle. CDR1 and CDR2 (germline): SGHNT, YYREEE (reference sequence). CDR3 length: 13 residues. CDR3 sequence: CANSFTGPGGYTF. CDR3 nucleotides: TGTGCCAATAGCTTCACCGGGCCGGGTGGCTACACCTTC.

The gene calls are TRBV6-2 or TRBV6-3 and TRBJ1-5, with TRBD1 matching over 7 bases. CDR1 and CDR2 (germline): MNHEY, SVGEGT. The ends lost 4 bases at V and 6 bases at J; junction bases unmatched: 15. The CDR3 length is 17 residues. The CDR3 reads CASSCALTGDGSQPQHF. In nucleotides, the CDR3 is TGTGCCAGCAGTTGTGCCCTTACAGGGGACGGCAGTCAGCCCCAGCATTTT.

As concerns this clonotype: One base away lies a much larger clone, so this may be a sequencing read error. The chain uses TRBV6-5 and TRBJ2-3; perhaps D is TRBD1 or TRBD2 (5 bases each). The CDR3 contains 15 residues. V was cut by 8 bases and J by 1 base, with 16 bases left in between. CDR1 and CDR2 from the germline V gene are MNHEY and SVGAGI. Here the CDR3 reads CASGKGTIGTDTQYF. The DNA of the CDR3 is TGTGCCAGCGGGAAAGGGACCATAGGCACAGATACGCAGTATTTT.

This clonotype has only one observation. A read error may be the cause here, since a much bigger clone is one base away. This chain uses TRBV12-3 or TRBV12-4 with TRBJ2-1; D could derive from TRBD1 or TRBD2 (5 bases each). The CDR3 is 14 residues long. Written as DNA, the CDR3 is TGTGCCAGCAGTTTAGGAGGGGCGAACAATGGGCAGTTCTTC. Translated: CASSLGGANNGQFF.

This clonotype was detected ten times or more. The V and J genes are TRBV6-2 or TRBV6-3 and TRBJ2-7, with D possibly TRBD1 on 7 matching bases. The CDR3 totals 13 residues. Germline CDR1 and CDR2: MNHEY and SVGEGT. The germline V and J ends were trimmed by 10 bases and 3 bases, with 16 bases remaining between them. DNA for the CDR3: TGTGCCATCCGGGGGACAGTAATCTACGAGCAGTACTTC. This translates into CAIRGTVIYEQYF.

The genes are TRBV5-5 and TRBJ2-3, with unresolved D. CDR3 length: 14 amino acids. V dropped 2 bases and J dropped 5 bases, with 12 bases sitting between them. Per the germline V gene, CDR1 is SGHKS and CDR2 is YYEKEE (reference sequence). This chain's CDR3 is CASSFSPSQDTQYF. For the CDR3, the DNA is TGTGCCAGCAGCTTCTCTCCCTCGCAAGATACGCAGTATTTT.

A remark on this clonotype: A read error is possible here, since a much larger clone lies one base away. The rearrangement uses TRBV29-1 and TRBJ2-2; D unresolved. V lost 4 bases, J lost 7 bases, and 13 bases lay in between. The CDR3 has 13 amino acids. CDR1 is SQVTM and CDR2 is ANQGSEA in the germline V gene. Here the CDR3 reads CSVAWQVGGELFF. For the CDR3, the DNA is TGCAGCGTTGCTTGGCAGGTGGGCGGGGAGCTGTTTTTT.

In this sample, this clonotype turned up a few times. It is likely a read error, because the conserved phenylalanine at the end of the CDR3 is missing. The DNA is omitted, as the CDR3 cannot be located on it reliably, and the CDR3 follows TCRdb's listing. V gene TRBV11-2 combines with J gene TRBJ2-5; the D call in the table, TRBD2, was not verified against the DNA. 15 amino acids form the CDR3, both terminal residues included. The germline gives CDR1 SGHAT, CDR2 FQNNGV. CDR3 amino acids: CASSEGLAGGETQYL.

This clonotype has a single count. A read error is possible here, since a much larger clone lies one base away. The chain links TRBV6-5 to TRBJ2-1, with 7 bases aligning to TRBD2. This CDR3 spans 15 amino acids. Germline assignment: CDR1 MNHEY and CDR2 SVGAGI. Trimming at V came to 8 bases and at J to 5 bases, leaving 12 bases not matched to a gene. This CDR3 is CASSYSGSMDNEQFF. Written as DNA, the CDR3 is TGTGCCAGCTCCTATAGCGGGTCGATGGACAATGAGCAGTTCTTC.

Details on this clonotype: This is likely a read error, given that the CDR3 carries no conserved phenylalanine or tryptophan at its end. The CDR3 nucleotides read TGCGCCAGCAGCTTGGCCCCATGGAACACTGAAGCTTTCTCT. Translation gives CASSLAPWNTEAFS. The chain links TRBV5-1 to TRBJ1-1; the D is unclear. This CDR3 contains 14 residues. V lost 0 bases to trimming and J lost 1 base, with 7 bases between them. CDR1 SGHRS and CDR2 YFSETQ come from the germline V gene.

This chain links TRBV28 with TRBJ1-5; perhaps TRBD1 as D (5 bases). The CDR3 runs 16 residues. With 5 bases removed from V and 0 bases from J, the gap between germline ends came to 14 bases. Germline CDR1 reads MDHEN; CDR2 reads SYDVKM. Here the CDR3 DNA reads TGTGCCAGCAGTCCTCACCCTCAGGGTAGCAATCAGCCCCAGCATTTT. Encoded protein: CASSPHPQGSNQPQHF.

The V call is TRBV21-1, the J call TRBJ2-1; TRBD1 is the table's D call and was not checked against the DNA. TRBV21-1 is flagged as a pseudogene. CDR3 length: 15 residues. The CDR3 DNA reads TGTGCCAGCAGCAAATCCAGACAGGGGGCTCAGAGGGAGTTCTTC. Protein product: CASSKSRQGAQREFF.

For this clonotype: Germline is not matched at one junction end, which may reflect a read error. The chain employs TRBV5-4 and TRBJ1-6, with 9 positions matching TRBD1. The CDR3 spans 16 residues. Germline CDR1 is SGHNT and CDR2 is YYREEE (reference sequence). The CDR3 loop is CASSSPGQGSGSSLHF. In DNA form, the CDR3 reads TGTGCCAGCAGCTCACCGGGACAGGGTTCGGGTTCATCCCTCCACTTT.

As to this clonotype: The junction differs from germline at one of its ends, possibly a read error. The chain combines TRBV7-3 with TRBJ2-7; TRBD2 aligns across 12 bases. This CDR3 has 14 residues. The germline V gene encodes CDR1 SGHTA and CDR2 FQGTGA. CDR3 protein: CVSSSLAGGYEQYF. DNA for the CDR3: TGTGTCAGCAGCTCACTAGCGGGAGGTTACGAGCAGTACTTC. Supplemented by reference TRBV7-3 and TRBJ2-7, the full variable domain reads GAGVSQTPSNKVTEKGKYVELRCDPISGHTALYWYRQSLGQGPEFLIYFQGTGAADDSGLPNDRFFAVRPEGSVSTLKIQRTERGDSAVYLCVSSSLAGGYEQYFGPGTRLTVT.

The rearrangement uses TRBV4-1 and TRBJ2-7; D call uncertain. Germline CDR1 and CDR2: MGHRA and YSYEKL. The CDR3 totals 14 residues. The CDR3 sequence: CISSQWARLREQYF. For the CDR3, the DNA is TGCATCAGCAGCCAATGGGCTCGCCTTAGGGAGCAGTACTTC.

This clonotype was seen repeatedly, ten times or more. The chain couples TRBV29-1 to TRBJ2-1; 8 bases line up with TRBD2. Germline trimming cut 4 bases from V and 5 bases from J; bases unmatched to any gene: 10. There are 15 residues in the CDR3. CDR1 and CDR2 (germline): SQVTM, ANQGSEA. CDR3 nucleotide sequence: TGCAGCGTTGGGGGACTCGGGACTAGTCACAATGAGCAGTTCTTC. Its translation is CSVGGLGTSHNEQFF.

On this clonotype itself: The missing conserved phenylalanine or tryptophan at the end of this CDR3 makes a read error likely. The limits of the CDR3 on the DNA are not certain, so only TCRdb's listed CDR3 is given. The chain has TRBV6-2 or TRBV6-3 and TRBJ2-7; the table's D call TRBD2 went unverified against the DNA. Germline assignment: CDR1 MNHEY and CDR2 SVGEGT. The CDR3 length equals 12 residues, ends included. This CDR3 reads CTTGTMGYEKYS.

The chain combines TRBV5-1 with TRBJ1-4, with D maybe TRBD1 (6 bases). Germline CDR1 reads SGHRS; CDR2 reads YFSETQ. V was pared by 4 bases and J by 7 bases, with 17 bases between. This CDR3 is built from 15 residues. CDR3 sequence reads: CASSQAGTMGEKLFF. In DNA form, the CDR3 reads TGCGCCAGCAGCCAAGCCGGGACAATGGGTGAAAAACTGTTTTTT.